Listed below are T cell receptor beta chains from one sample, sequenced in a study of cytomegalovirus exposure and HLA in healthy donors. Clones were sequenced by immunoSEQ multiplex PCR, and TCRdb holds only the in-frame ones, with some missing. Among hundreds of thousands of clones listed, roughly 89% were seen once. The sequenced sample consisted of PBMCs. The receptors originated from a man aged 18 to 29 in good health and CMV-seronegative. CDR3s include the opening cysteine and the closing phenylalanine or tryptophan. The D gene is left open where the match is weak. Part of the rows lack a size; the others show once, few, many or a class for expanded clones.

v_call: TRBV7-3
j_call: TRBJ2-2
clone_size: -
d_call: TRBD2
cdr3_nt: TGTGCCAGCAGCTCCTGGGCGGGAGAAGGGACCGGGGAGCTGTTTTTT
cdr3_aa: CASSSWAGEGTGELFF

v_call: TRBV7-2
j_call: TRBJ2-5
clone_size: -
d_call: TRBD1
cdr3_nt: TGTGCCAGCAGCTTAGCGGGGTCCAGGGGGCAAGAGACCCAGTACTTC
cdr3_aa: CASSLAGSRGQETQYF

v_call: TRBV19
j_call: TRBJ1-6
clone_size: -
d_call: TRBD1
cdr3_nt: TGTGCCAGTAGCCCTGGGACAGTCAATTCACCCCTCCACTTT
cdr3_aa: CASSPGTVNSPLHF

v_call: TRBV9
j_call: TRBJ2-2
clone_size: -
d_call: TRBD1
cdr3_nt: TGTGCCAGCAGCGTAGACAGGGGGTACACCGGGGAGCTGTTTTTT
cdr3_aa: CASSVDRGYTGELFF

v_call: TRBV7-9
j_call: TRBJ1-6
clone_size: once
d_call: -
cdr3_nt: TGTGCCAGCAGCTTGGTTCCAGGGGATAATTCACCCCTCCACTTT
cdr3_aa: CASSLVPGDNSPLHF

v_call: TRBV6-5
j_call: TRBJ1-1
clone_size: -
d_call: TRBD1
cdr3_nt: TGTGCCAGCAGCCGACAGGGCTACACTGAAGCTTTCTTT
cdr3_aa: CASSRQGYTEAFF

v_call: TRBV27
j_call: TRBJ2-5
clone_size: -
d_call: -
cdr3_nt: TGTGCCAGCAGTTTGCGGGACTTAGAGACCCAGTACTTC
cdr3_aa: CASSLRDLETQYF

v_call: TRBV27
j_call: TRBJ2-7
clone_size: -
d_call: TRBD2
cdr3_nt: TGTGCCAGCAGTTTCGCGGCGGGGGTCTCCTACGAGCAGTACTTC
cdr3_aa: CASSFAAGVSYEQYF

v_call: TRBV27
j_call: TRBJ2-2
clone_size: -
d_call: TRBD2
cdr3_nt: TGTGCCAGCAGTCCACTAGCGGTCTTCGGGGAGCTGTTTTTT
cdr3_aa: CASSPLAVFGELFF

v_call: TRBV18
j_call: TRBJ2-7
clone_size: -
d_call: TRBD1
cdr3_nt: TGTGCCAGCTCACCTGGACAGGGGGCAGGGAACGAGCAGTACTTC
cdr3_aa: CASSPGQGAGNEQYF

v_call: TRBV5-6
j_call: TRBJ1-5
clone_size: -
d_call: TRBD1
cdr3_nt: TGTGCCAGCAGCATAGGGACAGGGGAACTTAGCAATCAGCCCCAGCATTTT
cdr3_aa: CASSIGTGELSNQPQHF